What follows are 24 T cell receptor beta chains derived from one specimen sequenced in a study of CXCR3-negative and CXCR3-positive naive CD8 T cells. 5' RACE with UMI labels generated the TRB cDNA libraries. TCRdb reprocessed the 5' RACE reads and keeps a single row for each CDR3 protein, giving no DNA. The table for this sample gives over 100,000 distinct CDR3 sequences. Material for sequencing was naive CXCR3- CD8+ T cells from blood. Subset described: CD45RO-CCR7+CD27+CD95- naive CD8+ T cells lacking CXCR3 (TNR3-). Receptor source: a human donor in good health. Some clones in this sample may be carry-over from other donors' samples.

The chain is built from TRBV2 and TRBJ2-2; TCRdb picks TRBD2, but there is no DNA to check that call. Germline CDR1 and CDR2: SNHLY and FYNNEI. This CDR3 has 16 amino acids. CDR3 sequence: CASSETAGGLGGELFF. Full variable domain (remainder filled in from reference TRBV2 and TRBJ2-2): EPEVTQTPSHQVTQMGQEVILRCVPISNHLYFYWYRQILGQKVEFLVSFYNNEISEKSEIFDDQFSVERPDGSNFTLKIRSTKLEDSAMYFCASSETAGGLGGELFFGEGSRLTVL.

The chain links TRBV11-3 to TRBJ2-7. Germline CDR1 reads SGHNT; CDR2 reads YENEEA. CDR3 length: 12 amino acids. CDR3 region: CASSLHSYEQYF.

The J gene is TRBJ2-3, the V gene TRBV19. The germline V gene encodes CDR1 LNHDA and CDR2 SQIVND (reference sequence). This CDR3 is 12 amino acids long. CDR3 residues: CASSSGTDTQYF.

The chain is built from TRBV6-4 and TRBJ1-1. The germline CDR1 and CDR2 sequences are MRHNA and SNTAGT. The CDR3 is 13 amino acids. Here the CDR3 reads CASSDGENTEAFF.

V gene TRBV4-3 combines with J gene TRBJ2-7; without DNA, the TCRdb call of TRBD1 cannot be checked. The CDR3 has 15 amino acids. The germline V gene has CDR1 LGHNA and CDR2 YSLEER. The CDR3 loop is CASSQDVMGDYEQYF.

The V gene is TRBV11-2, the J gene TRBJ2-7; the D gene TCRdb calls, TRBD1, cannot be checked with no DNA. The CDR3 length is 16 residues. Germline V CDR1 and CDR2: SGHAT, FQNNGV. CDR3 sequence reads: CASSLGPGQLEYEQYF.

The genes are TRBV19 and TRBJ1-5; TCRdb reports TRBD1, a call that lacks DNA to check it against. The CDR3 loop spans 11 amino acids. The germline V gene has CDR1 LNHDA and CDR2 SQIVND (reference sequence). The CDR3 region is CASSIGPFQHF.

This chain's CDR3 is CSVEVADDYEQYF. The chain has TRBV29-1 and TRBJ2-7; the TCRdb D gene call, TRBD2, has no DNA to confirm it. This CDR3 is built from 13 residues. From germline, CDR1 is SQVTM and CDR2 ANQGSEA.

This sequence joins TRBV5-1 and TRBJ2-7. The CDR3 length is 14 residues. Germline V gene lookup returns CDR1 SGHRS and CDR2 YFSETQ. The CDR3 loop is CASSLGGELYEQYF. Filled out from reference TRBV5-1 and TRBJ2-7, the complete variable domain reads KAGVTQTPRYLIKTRGQQVTLSCSPISGHRSVSWYQQTPGQGLQFLFEYFSETQRNKGNFPGRFSGRQFSNSRSEMNVSTLELGDSALYLCASSLGGELYEQYFGPGTRLTVT.

The rearrangement uses TRBV27 and TRBJ1-1. The CDR3 totals 14 residues. Germline CDR1 reads MNHEY; CDR2 reads SMNVEV (reference sequence). The CDR3 sequence: CASSLQGYVTEAFF.

The J gene is TRBJ2-2, the V gene TRBV29-1; TCRdb proposes TRBD2, but this gene call is untestable without DNA. The germline CDR1 and CDR2 sequences are SQVTM and ANQGSEA. This CDR3 contains 13 residues. CDR3 protein: CSVVSGVTGELFF.

V gene TRBV19 combines with J gene TRBJ2-1; there is no DNA to check the TCRdb D call of TRBD2. This CDR3 has 13 amino acids. Germline V lookup: CDR1 LNHDA, CDR2 SQIVND (reference sequence). CDR3 residues: CATSTGSGNEQFF.

The chain couples TRBV5-1 to TRBJ2-2; TCRdb gives TRBD1 as the D gene, but with no DNA this cannot be confirmed. Germline CDR1 SGHRS, CDR2 YFSETQ. This CDR3 contains 13 residues. CDR3 residues: CATPGQGSGELFF. Full variable domain (outside the CDR3, taken from reference TRBV5-1 and TRBJ2-2): KAGVTQTPRYLIKTRGQQVTLSCSPISGHRSVSWYQQTPGQGLQFLFEYFSETQRNKGNFPGRFSGRQFSNSRSEMNVSTLELGDSALYLCATPGQGSGELFFGEGSRLTVL.

The chain links TRBV7-8 to TRBJ1-6; TCRdb lists TRBD1, though no DNA is available to test this call. CDR1 and CDR2 (germline): SGHVS, FQNEAQ. CDR3 length: 15 amino acids. CDR3 in amino acids: CASSSGTGGNSPLHF.

This chain links TRBV19 with TRBJ1-1; TCRdb gives TRBD1 as the D gene, but with no DNA this cannot be confirmed. Germline CDR1 and CDR2: LNHDA and SQIVND (reference sequence). CDR3 size: 13 residues. CDR3 in amino acids: CASSRDGNTEAFF.

This sequence joins TRBV12-3 or TRBV12-4 and TRBJ2-2. The CDR3 spans 15 residues. CDR3: CASSSDPNASGELFF.

The chain uses TRBV6-1 and TRBJ2-3; TCRdb proposes TRBD1, but this gene call is untestable without DNA. Germline V CDR1 and CDR2: MNHNS, SASEGT. The CDR3 covers 17 residues. CDR3: CASSELWGTSSTDTQYF.

The rearrangement joins TRBV6-2 or TRBV6-3 to TRBJ2-3; the TCRdb D gene call, TRBD1, has no DNA to confirm it. From germline, CDR1 is MNHEY and CDR2 SVGEGT. The length of the CDR3 is 19 residues. This CDR3 reads CASTLTGVRGKNPTDTQYF.

The chain couples TRBV12-3 or TRBV12-4 to TRBJ1-1; the D call from TCRdb, TRBD1, cannot be confirmed without DNA. The CDR3 is 15 residues long. CDR3 residues: CASSLVTPVGTEAFF.

CDR3 amino acids: CASSSGQDTQYF. The chain links TRBV12-3 or TRBV12-4 to TRBJ2-3. The CDR3 sequence is 12 residues long.

The chain couples TRBV12-3 or TRBV12-4 to TRBJ2-4; the TCRdb call, TRBD1, lacks DNA for checking. The CDR3 spans 15 residues. CDR3 sequence reads: CASSPTGGQGNIQYF.

The chain joins TRBV12-3 or TRBV12-4 to TRBJ1-3; TCRdb's D call of TRBD1 is untestable without DNA. CDR3 length: 15 residues. CDR3 residues: CASSSTGTSGNTIYF.

The CDR3 sequence: CASRFGAEQYF. The rearrangement links TRBV28 to TRBJ2-7. Germline V lookup: CDR1 MDHEN, CDR2 SYDVKM. CDR3 size: 11 residues.

The V call is TRBV7-3, the J call TRBJ2-2; absent DNA, TCRdb's TRBD1 call cannot be checked. Germline values: CDR1 SGHTA, CDR2 FQGTGA. The CDR3 length is 15 residues. CDR3 amino acids: CASSPGWGNTGELFF. Looking up the rest from reference TRBV7-3 and TRBJ2-2 gives the full variable domain: GAGVSQTPSNKVTEKGKYVELRCDPISGHTALYWYRQSLGQGPEFLIYFQGTGAADDSGLPNDRFFAVRPEGSVSTLKIQRTERGDSAVYLCASSPGWGNTGELFFGEGSRLTVL.